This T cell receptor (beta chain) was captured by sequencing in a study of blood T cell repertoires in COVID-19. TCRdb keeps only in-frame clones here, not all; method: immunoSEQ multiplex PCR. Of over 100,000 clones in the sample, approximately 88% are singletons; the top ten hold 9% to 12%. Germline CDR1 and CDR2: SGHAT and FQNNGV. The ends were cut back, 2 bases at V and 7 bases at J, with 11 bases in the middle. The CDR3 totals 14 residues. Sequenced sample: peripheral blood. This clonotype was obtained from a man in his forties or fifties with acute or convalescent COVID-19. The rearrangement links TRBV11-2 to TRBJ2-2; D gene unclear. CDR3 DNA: TGTGCCAGCAGCTTATTCAGTTCCAACGGGGAGCTGTTTTTT. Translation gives CASSLFSSNGELFF.